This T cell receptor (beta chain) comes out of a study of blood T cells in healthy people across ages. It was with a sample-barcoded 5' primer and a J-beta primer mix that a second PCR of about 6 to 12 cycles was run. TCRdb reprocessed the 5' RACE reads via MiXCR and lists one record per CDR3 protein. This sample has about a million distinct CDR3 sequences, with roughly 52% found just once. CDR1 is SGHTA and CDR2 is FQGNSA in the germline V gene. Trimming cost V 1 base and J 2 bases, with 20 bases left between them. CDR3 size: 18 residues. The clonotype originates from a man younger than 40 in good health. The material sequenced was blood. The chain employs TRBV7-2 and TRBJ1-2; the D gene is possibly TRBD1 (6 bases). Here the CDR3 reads CASSLVLVTGERNYGYTF. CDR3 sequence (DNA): TGTGCCAGCAGCTTAGTTCTGGTGACAGGCGAACGGAACTATGGCTACACCTTC.